This is a list of T cell receptor beta chains from one sample in a study of blood T cell repertoires in COVID-19. Profiled with immunoSEQ multiplex PCR; TCRdb holds only in-frame clones, not every one. The sample shows some 140,000 clones, roughly 90% of them seen only once. The sample comprised peripheral blood. The receptor set was obtained from a man between 65 and 80 years old with active COVID-19. Both conserved end residues are part of each CDR3. A D gene is named only where the DNA matches it firmly. Size tells how often a clone was seen (once, few, many) or the class of an expanded clone, and some rows leave it out.

CDR3 length: 15
V gene: TRBV3-1/TRBV3-2
J gene: TRBJ2-7
clone size: .
D gene: .
CDR3 DNA: TGTGCCAGCAGCCAAGTACCAGGGGAGTCCTACGAGCAGTACTTC
CDR3 protein: CASSQVPGESYEQYF

CDR3 length: 14
V gene: TRBV5-6
J gene: TRBJ2-3
clone size: .
D gene: .
CDR3 DNA: TGTGCCAGCAGCTTGGGGCTAGCTACAGATACGCAGTATTTT
CDR3 protein: CASSLGLATDTQYF

CDR3 length: 13
V gene: TRBV29-1
J gene: TRBJ1-2
clone size: .
D gene: .
CDR3 DNA: TGCAGCGCCCATCGTGCAGGGCAAGGTGGCTACACCTTC
CDR3 protein: CSAHRAGQGGYTF

CDR3 length: 14
V gene: TRBV5-4
J gene: TRBJ2-5
clone size: .
D gene: TRBD2
CDR3 DNA: TGTGCCAGCAGCCGGGGGGGGTCCCAAGAGACCCAGTACTTC
CDR3 protein: CASSRGGSQETQYF

CDR3 length: 13
V gene: TRBV30
J gene: TRBJ1-1
clone size: .
D gene: TRBD1
CDR3 DNA: TGTGCCTGGATGGACAGGGTGAACACTGAAGCTTTCTTT
CDR3 protein: CAWMDRVNTEAFF

CDR3 length: 14
V gene: TRBV6-5
J gene: TRBJ1-4
clone size: .
D gene: .
CDR3 DNA: TGTGCCAGCAGTTACGAATCAGGAAATGAAAAACTGTTTTTT
CDR3 protein: CASSYESGNEKLFF

CDR3 length: 17
V gene: TRBV28
J gene: TRBJ1-1
clone size: once
D gene: .
CDR3 DNA: TGTGCCAGCAGTCGCCGCCGGGGGAGCCGTAAGAGCACTGAAGCTTTCTTT
CDR3 protein: CASSRRRGSRKSTEAFF

CDR3 length: 14
V gene: TRBV24-1
J gene: TRBJ2-1
clone size: .
D gene: TRBD2
CDR3 DNA: TGTGCCACCAGTGGGACTAGCGGCCACAATGAGCAGTTCTTC
CDR3 protein: CATSGTSGHNEQFF

CDR3 length: 15
V gene: TRBV18
J gene: TRBJ2-1
clone size: .
D gene: TRBD1
CDR3 DNA: TGTGCCAGCTCACCTGCAGGGGGTGTAATAAATGAGCAGTTCTTC
CDR3 protein: CASSPAGGVINEQFF

CDR3 length: 14
V gene: TRBV28
J gene: TRBJ2-3
clone size: .
D gene: TRBD2
CDR3 DNA: TGTGCCAGCAGCGGCGGGGGAAGGACAGATACGCAGTATTTT
CDR3 protein: CASSGGGRTDTQYF

CDR3 length: 13
V gene: TRBV30
J gene: TRBJ1-5
clone size: once
D gene: .
CDR3 DNA: TGTGCCTGGAGCCCAGGGGCGGTTCAGCCCCAGCATTTT
CDR3 protein: CAWSPGAVQPQHF

CDR3 length: 15
V gene: TRBV9
J gene: TRBJ2-2
clone size: .
D gene: TRBD2
CDR3 DNA: TGTGCCAGCAGCGTCACTAGCGGGAACACCGGGGAGCTGTTTTTT
CDR3 protein: CASSVTSGNTGELFF

CDR3 length: 15
V gene: TRBV3-1/TRBV3-2
J gene: TRBJ2-1
clone size: .
D gene: .
CDR3 DNA: TGTGCCAGCAGCTATACCGGGACTCGAGGGGATGAGCAGTTCTTC
CDR3 protein: CASSYTGTRGDEQFF

CDR3 length: 16
V gene: TRBV7-9
J gene: TRBJ2-1
clone size: .
D gene: TRBD2
CDR3 DNA: TGTGCCAGCAGCCCGCTTAAAGGGACTAGCGGGAGCGTTGAGTTCTTC
CDR3 protein: CASSPLKGTSGSVEFF

CDR3 length: 20
V gene: TRBV3-1/TRBV3-2
J gene: TRBJ1-5
clone size: .
D gene: .
CDR3 DNA: TGTGCCAGCACCCAAACCCGGGGAGCGGGTATCACGGGTAAAAATCAGCCCCAGCATTTT
CDR3 protein: CASTQTRGAGITGKNQPQHF

CDR3 length: 15
V gene: TRBV5-1
J gene: TRBJ1-4
clone size: .
D gene: TRBD1
CDR3 DNA: TGCGCCAGCAGCTCGGGGGACAGGGCGAGTGAAAAACTGTTTTTT
CDR3 protein: CASSSGDRASEKLFF

CDR3 length: 16
V gene: TRBV14
J gene: TRBJ2-2
clone size: .
D gene: TRBD2
CDR3 DNA: TGTGCCAGCAGCCGCCGGACTAGCGGCAGCACCGGGGAGCTGTTTTTT
CDR3 protein: CASSRRTSGSTGELFF

CDR3 length: 12
V gene: TRBV5-4
J gene: TRBJ2-1
clone size: once
D gene: .
CDR3 DNA: TGTGCCAGCAGCCACGGGACATACGAGCAGTTCTTC
CDR3 protein: CASSHGTYEQFF

CDR3 length: 13
V gene: TRBV7-2
J gene: TRBJ2-2
clone size: once
D gene: .
CDR3 DNA: TGTGCCAGCAGCTCCCGGGTTGACGGGGAGCTGTTTTTT
CDR3 protein: CASSSRVDGELFF

CDR3 length: 15
V gene: TRBV19
J gene: TRBJ1-5
clone size: .
D gene: TRBD1
CDR3 DNA: TGTGCCAGTAGCTGGGACAGGGAGGGCAATCAGCCCCAGCATTTT
CDR3 protein: CASSWDREGNQPQHF

CDR3 length: 13
V gene: TRBV12-3/TRBV12-4
J gene: TRBJ1-5
clone size: .
D gene: TRBD1
CDR3 DNA: TGTGCCACTTCACAGGGGGACGCTCAGCCCCAGCATTTT
CDR3 protein: CATSQGDAQPQHF

CDR3 length: 16
V gene: TRBV19
J gene: TRBJ2-1
clone size: once
D gene: TRBD2
CDR3 DNA: TGTGCCAGTAGTGAGGGACTAGCGCCAAGTCAGAATGAGCAGTTCTTC
CDR3 protein: CASSEGLAPSQNEQFF

CDR3 length: 19
V gene: TRBV4-1
J gene: TRBJ1-3
clone size: .
D gene: .
CDR3 DNA: TGCGCCAGCAGCCAATCACCAGGGGCCACCTTAACCTCTGGAAACACCATATATTTT
CDR3 protein: CASSQSPGATLTSGNTIYF

CDR3 length: 18
V gene: TRBV28
J gene: TRBJ2-2
clone size: .
D gene: TRBD2
CDR3 DNA: TGTGCCAGCAGTTTCGGAGCGGGAGTCGGACTTAGCACCGGGGAGCTGTTTTTT
CDR3 protein: CASSFGAGVGLSTGELFF

CDR3 length: 15
V gene: TRBV11-2
J gene: TRBJ2-7
clone size: .
D gene: TRBD2
CDR3 DNA: TGTGCCAGCAGCCACAGGGACGGGAGGGCCAGAGAGCAGTACTTC
CDR3 protein: CASSHRDGRAREQYF

CDR3 length: 14
V gene: TRBV27
J gene: TRBJ1-2
clone size: .
D gene: .
CDR3 DNA: TGTGCCAGCAGTTTATGGGCAGGGCAGGATGGCTACACCTTC
CDR3 protein: CASSLWAGQDGYTF

CDR3 length: 12
V gene: TRBV19
J gene: TRBJ2-7
clone size: few
D gene: TRBD2
CDR3 DNA: TGTGCCCTCCCTAGCGGCTCCTACGAGCAGTACTTC
CDR3 protein: CALPSGSYEQYF

CDR3 length: 15
V gene: TRBV28
J gene: TRBJ1-3
clone size: once
D gene: .
CDR3 DNA: TGTGCCAGCAGTCCCCCCGGGGGAACTGGAAACACCATATATTTT
CDR3 protein: CASSPPGGTGNTIYF